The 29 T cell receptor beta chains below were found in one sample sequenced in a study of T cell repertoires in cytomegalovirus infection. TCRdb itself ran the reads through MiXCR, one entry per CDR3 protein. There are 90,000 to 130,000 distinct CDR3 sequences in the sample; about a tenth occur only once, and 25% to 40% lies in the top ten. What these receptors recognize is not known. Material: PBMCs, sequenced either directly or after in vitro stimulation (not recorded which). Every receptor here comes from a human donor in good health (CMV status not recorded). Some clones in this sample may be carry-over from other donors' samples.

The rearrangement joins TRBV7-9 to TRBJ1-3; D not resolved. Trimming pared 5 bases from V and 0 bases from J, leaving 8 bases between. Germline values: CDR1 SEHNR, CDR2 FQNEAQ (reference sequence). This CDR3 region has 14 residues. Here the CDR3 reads CASSDRSSGNTIYF. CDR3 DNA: TGTGCCAGCAGCGACCGGAGCTCTGGAAACACCATATATTTT. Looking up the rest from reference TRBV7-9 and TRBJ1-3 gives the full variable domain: DTGVSQNPRHKITKRGQNVTFRCDPISEHNRLYWYRQTLGQGPEFLTYFQNEAQLEKSRLLSDRFSAERPKGSFSTLEIQRTEQGDSAMYLCASSDRSSGNTIYFGEGSWLTVV.

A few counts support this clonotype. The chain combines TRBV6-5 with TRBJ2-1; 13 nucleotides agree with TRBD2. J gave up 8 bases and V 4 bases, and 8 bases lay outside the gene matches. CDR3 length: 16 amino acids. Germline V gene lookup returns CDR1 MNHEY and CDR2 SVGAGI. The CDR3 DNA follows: TGTGCCAGCAGTTGGGACGGGACTAGCGGGACTCATGAGCAGTTCTTC. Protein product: CASSWDGTSGTHEQFF.

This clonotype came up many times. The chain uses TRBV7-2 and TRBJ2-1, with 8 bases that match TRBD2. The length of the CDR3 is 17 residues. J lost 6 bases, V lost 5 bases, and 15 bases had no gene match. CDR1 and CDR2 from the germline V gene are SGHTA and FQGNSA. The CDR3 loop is CASSATLQREKSNEQFF. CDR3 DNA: TGTGCCAGCAGCGCTACGCTCCAGCGGGAGAAGAGCAATGAGCAGTTCTTC.

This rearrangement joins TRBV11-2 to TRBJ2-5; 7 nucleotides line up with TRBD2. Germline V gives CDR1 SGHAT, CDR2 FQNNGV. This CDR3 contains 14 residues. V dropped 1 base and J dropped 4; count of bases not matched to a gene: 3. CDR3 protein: CASSLGASGETQYF. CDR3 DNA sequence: TGTGCCAGCAGCTTAGGGGCTAGCGGAGAGACCCAGTACTTC.

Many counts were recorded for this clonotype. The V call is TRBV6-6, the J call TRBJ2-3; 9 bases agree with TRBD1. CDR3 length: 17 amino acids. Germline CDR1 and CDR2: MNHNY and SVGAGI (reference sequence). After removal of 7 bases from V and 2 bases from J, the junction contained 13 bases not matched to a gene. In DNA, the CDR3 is TGTGCCAGCAAGATCAACAGGGGGCTAAGCGACACAGATACGCAGTATTTT. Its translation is CASKINRGLSDTDTQYF.

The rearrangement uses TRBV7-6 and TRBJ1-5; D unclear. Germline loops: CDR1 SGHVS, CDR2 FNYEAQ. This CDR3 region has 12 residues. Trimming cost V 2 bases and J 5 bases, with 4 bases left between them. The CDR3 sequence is CASSLLDQPQHF. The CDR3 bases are TGTGCCAGCAGCTTACTGGATCAGCCCCAGCATTTT.

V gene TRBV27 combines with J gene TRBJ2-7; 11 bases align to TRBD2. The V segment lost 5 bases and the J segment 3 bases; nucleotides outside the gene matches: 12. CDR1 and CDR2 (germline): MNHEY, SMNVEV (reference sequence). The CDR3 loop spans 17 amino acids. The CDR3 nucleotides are TGTGCCAGCAGTCCCCGTACCGGGACTAGCGGAATCTACGAGCAGTACTTC. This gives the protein CASSPRTGTSGIYEQYF.

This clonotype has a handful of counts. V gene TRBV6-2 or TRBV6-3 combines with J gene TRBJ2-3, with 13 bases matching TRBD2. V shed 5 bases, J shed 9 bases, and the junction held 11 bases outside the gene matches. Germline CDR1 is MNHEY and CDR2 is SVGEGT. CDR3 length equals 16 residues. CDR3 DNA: TGTGCCAGCAGTCACCGACTAGCGGGAGGCTCGGGAACGCAGTATTTT. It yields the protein CASSHRLAGGSGTQYF.

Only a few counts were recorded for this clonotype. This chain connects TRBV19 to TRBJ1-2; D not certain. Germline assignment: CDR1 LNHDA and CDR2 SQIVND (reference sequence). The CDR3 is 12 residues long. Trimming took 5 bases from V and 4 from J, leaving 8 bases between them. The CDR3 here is CASSPPRYGYTF. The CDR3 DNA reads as TGTGCCAGTAGTCCCCCCCGCTATGGCTACACCTTC.

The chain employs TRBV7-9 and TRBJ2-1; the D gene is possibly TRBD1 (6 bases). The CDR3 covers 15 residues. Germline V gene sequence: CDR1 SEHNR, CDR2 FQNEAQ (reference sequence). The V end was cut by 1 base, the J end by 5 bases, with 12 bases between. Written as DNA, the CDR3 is TGTGCCAGCAGCTTAGGCAGGGGAAGCCACAATGAGCAGTTCTTC. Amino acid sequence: CASSLGRGSHNEQFF.

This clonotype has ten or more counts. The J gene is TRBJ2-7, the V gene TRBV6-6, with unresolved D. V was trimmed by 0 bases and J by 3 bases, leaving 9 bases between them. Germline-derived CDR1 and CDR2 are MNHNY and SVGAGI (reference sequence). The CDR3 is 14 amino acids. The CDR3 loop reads CASSYSGEIYEQYF. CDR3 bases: TGTGCCAGCAGTTACTCCGGTGAGATCTACGAGCAGTACTTC.

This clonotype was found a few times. CDR3 loop: CASSQGVLLRAFF. The CDR3 DNA sequence: TGCGCCAGCAGCCAAGGTGTTCTGCTCCGAGCTTTCTTT. The chain combines TRBV4-1 with TRBJ1-1, with D uncertain. Between the trimmed V and J ends, which lost 1 base and 10 bases, there was a span of 13 bases. The CDR3 is 13 amino acids. Germline CDR1 MGHRA, CDR2 YSYEKL.

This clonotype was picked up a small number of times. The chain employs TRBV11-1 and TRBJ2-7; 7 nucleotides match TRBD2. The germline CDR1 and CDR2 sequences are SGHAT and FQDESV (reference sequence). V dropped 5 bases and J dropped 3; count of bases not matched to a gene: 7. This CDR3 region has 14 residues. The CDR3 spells CASSRSGGDYEQYF. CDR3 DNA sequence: TGTGCCAGCAGCCGCTCGGGGGGAGACTACGAGCAGTACTTC.

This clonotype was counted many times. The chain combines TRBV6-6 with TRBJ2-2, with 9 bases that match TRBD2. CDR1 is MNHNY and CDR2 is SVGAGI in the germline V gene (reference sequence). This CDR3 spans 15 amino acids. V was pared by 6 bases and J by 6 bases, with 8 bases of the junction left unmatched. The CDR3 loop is CASRVAGVRAGELFF. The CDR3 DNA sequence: TGTGCCAGCAGGGTAGCGGGAGTCCGTGCCGGGGAGCTGTTTTTT.

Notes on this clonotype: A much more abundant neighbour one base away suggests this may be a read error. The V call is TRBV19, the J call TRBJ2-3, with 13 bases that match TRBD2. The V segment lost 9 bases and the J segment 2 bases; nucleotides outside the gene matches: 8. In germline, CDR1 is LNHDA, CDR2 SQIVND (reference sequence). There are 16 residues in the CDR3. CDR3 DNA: TGTGCCAGCGGGACTAGCGGGACCATTACCACAGATACGCAGTATTTT. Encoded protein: CASGTSGTITTDTQYF.

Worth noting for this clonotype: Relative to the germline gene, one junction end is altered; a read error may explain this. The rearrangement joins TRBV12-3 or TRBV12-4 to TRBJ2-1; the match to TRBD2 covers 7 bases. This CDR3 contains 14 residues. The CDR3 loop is CASSIAGPYNEQFF. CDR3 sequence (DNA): TGTGCCAGCAGTATAGCGGGCCCCTACAATGAGCAGTTCTTC.

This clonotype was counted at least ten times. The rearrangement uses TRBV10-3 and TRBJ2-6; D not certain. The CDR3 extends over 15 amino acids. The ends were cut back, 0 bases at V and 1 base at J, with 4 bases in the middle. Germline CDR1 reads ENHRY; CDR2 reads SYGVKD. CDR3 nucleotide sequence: TGTGCCATCAGTGAGTCGAGTTCTGGGGCCAACGTCCTGACTTTC. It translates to CAISESSSGANVLTF.

CDR3 bases: TGCAGCGTACGAAGCCCGACAGGGTCGAACTATGGCTACACCTTC. It translates to CSVRSPTGSNYGYTF. The chain carries TRBV20-1 and TRBJ1-2; 7 nucleotides align to TRBD1. The germline CDR1 and CDR2 sequences are DFQATT and SNEGSKA (reference sequence). CDR3 length: 15 amino acids.

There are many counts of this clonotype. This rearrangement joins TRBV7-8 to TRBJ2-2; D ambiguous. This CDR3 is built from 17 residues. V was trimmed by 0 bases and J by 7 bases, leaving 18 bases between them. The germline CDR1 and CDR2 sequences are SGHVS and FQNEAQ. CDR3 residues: CASSLARRVSPNGELFF. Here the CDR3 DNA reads TGTGCCAGCAGCTTAGCGCGTAGGGTCTCACCCAACGGGGAGCTGTTTTTT.

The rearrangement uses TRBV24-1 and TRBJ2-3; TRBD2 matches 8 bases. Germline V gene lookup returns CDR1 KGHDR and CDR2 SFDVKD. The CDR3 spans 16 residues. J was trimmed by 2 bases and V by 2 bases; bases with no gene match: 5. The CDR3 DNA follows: TGTGCCACCAGTGATTCAGGAGCGGGGGACACAGATACGCAGTATTTT. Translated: CATSDSGAGDTDTQYF.

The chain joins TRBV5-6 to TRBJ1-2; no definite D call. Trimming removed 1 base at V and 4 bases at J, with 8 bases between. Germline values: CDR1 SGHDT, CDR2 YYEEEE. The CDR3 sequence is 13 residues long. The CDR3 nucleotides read TGTGCCAGCAGCTTGCTTCGCGGCTATGGCTACACCTTC. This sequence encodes CASSLLRGYGYTF.

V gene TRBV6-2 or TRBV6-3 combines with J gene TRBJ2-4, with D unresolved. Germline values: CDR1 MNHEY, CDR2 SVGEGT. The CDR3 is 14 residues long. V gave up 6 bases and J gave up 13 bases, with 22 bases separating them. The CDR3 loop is CASSKYPPTRPQYF. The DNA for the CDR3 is TGTGCCAGCAGCAAATACCCACCCACCCGCCCACAGTACTTC.

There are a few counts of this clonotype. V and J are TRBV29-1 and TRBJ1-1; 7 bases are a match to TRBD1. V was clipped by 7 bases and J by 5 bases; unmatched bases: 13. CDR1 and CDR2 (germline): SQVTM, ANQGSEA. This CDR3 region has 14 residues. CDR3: CSGGEAGGGTEAFF. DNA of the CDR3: TGCAGCGGCGGAGAGGCAGGGGGGGGAACTGAAGCTTTCTTT.

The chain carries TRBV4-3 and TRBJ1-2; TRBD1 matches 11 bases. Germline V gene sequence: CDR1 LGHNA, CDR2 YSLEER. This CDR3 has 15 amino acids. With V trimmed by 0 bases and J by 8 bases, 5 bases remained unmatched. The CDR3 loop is CASSQDGTGGIGYTF. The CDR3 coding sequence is TGCGCCAGCAGCCAAGATGGGACAGGGGGAATCGGCTACACCTTC.

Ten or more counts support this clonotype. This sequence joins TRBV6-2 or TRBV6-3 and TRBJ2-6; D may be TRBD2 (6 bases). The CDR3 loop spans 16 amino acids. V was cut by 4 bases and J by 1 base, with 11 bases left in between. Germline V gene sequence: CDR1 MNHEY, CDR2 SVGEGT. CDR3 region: CASSWDLRSGANVLTF. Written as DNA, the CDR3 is TGTGCCAGCAGTTGGGACTTGAGATCTGGGGCCAACGTCCTGACTTTC.

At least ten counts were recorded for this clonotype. CDR3 in amino acids: CASSESYEQYF. CDR3 bases: TGCGCCAGCAGTGAGTCCTACGAGCAGTACTTC. The chain links TRBV10-2 to TRBJ2-7, with unresolved D. CDR1 WSHSY and CDR2 SAAADI come from the germline V gene. V lost 0 bases, J lost 3 bases, and 0 bases lay in between. The CDR3 has 11 amino acids.

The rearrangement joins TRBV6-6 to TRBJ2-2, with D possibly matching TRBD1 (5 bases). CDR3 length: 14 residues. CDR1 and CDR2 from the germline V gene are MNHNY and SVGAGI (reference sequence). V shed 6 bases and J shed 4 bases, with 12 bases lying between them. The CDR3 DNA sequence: TGTGCCAGCAGAACGACAGCGATCACCGGGGAGCTGTTTTTT. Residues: CASRTTAITGELFF.

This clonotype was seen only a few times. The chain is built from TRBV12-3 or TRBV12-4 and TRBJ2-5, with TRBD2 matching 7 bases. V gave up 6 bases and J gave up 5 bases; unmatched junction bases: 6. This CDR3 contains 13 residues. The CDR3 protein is CASRRTRVETQYF. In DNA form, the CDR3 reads TGTGCCAGCAGAAGGACTAGGGTGGAGACCCAGTACTTC.

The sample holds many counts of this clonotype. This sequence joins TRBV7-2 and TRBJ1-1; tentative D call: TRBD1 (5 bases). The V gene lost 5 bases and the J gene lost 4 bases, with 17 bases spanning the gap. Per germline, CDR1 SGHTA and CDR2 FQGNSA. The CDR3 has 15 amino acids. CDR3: CASSVNRDWGTEAFF. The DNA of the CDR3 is TGTGCCAGCAGCGTAAACCGGGACTGGGGCACTGAAGCTTTCTTT.